Listed below are T cell receptor beta chains from one sample, sequenced in a study of T cell changes during pregnancy in multiple sclerosis. Clones were read by immunoSEQ multiplex PCR, and TCRdb kept only the in-frame ones, dropping some. The sample records some 100,000 clones, around 93% being singletons. Here the sequenced sample was peripheral blood, taken before pregnancy. These receptors were obtained from a female donor with multiple sclerosis, enrolled in a pregnancy study. Each CDR3 is given without its conserved first and last residue.

CDR3: ASSWDSVSTGELF
J: TRBJ2-2
V: TRBV9

CDR3: ASSSASGRYGYT
J: TRBJ1-2
V: TRBV7-9

CDR3: ASSEDRGNTEAF
J: TRBJ1-1
V: TRBV6-1

CDR3: ASSLFEGIRMNTEAF
J: TRBJ1-1
V: TRBV5-4

CDR3: AWSPGGETQY
J: TRBJ2-5
V: TRBV30

CDR3: ASSIDPRVHEQY
J: TRBJ2-7
V: TRBV19

CDR3: ASSSYRADTQY
J: TRBJ2-3
V: TRBV27

CDR3: ASSSRGTDTQY
J: TRBJ2-3
V: TRBV11-3

CDR3: ASSFNSGRFGEQF
J: TRBJ2-1
V: TRBV5-4

CDR3: AWKAGGKYEQY
J: TRBJ2-7
V: TRBV30

CDR3: ASSPLAGLAKNIQY
J: TRBJ2-4
V: TRBV18

CDR3: ASSLTYDRDRPYEQY
J: TRBJ2-7
V: TRBV14

CDR3: ASSPGGRAYEQY
J: TRBJ2-7
V: TRBV18

CDR3: ASSLGDRGGNQPQH
J: TRBJ1-5
V: TRBV5-1

CDR3: SESGGSYNEQF
J: TRBJ2-1
V: TRBV29-1

CDR3: ASSLVSGSSYNEQF
J: TRBJ2-1
V: TRBV5-5

CDR3: ASSRSGTGGFKEY
J: TRBJ2-7
V: TRBV18

CDR3: ASSLGAQVNTEAF
J: TRBJ1-1
V: TRBV5-4

CDR3: ASIGQGVNEQF
J: TRBJ2-1
V: TRBV27

CDR3: ASRRGASGRSSYNEQF
J: TRBJ2-1
V: TRBV2

CDR3: ASSPSIKTGAYEQY
J: TRBJ2-7
V: TRBV9

CDR3: ASSLVGGDTQY
J: TRBJ2-3
V: TRBV5-1

CDR3: ASSRVRESNEQF
J: TRBJ2-1
V: TRBV7-9

CDR3: ASSTDRRRDIQY
J: TRBJ2-4
V: TRBV19